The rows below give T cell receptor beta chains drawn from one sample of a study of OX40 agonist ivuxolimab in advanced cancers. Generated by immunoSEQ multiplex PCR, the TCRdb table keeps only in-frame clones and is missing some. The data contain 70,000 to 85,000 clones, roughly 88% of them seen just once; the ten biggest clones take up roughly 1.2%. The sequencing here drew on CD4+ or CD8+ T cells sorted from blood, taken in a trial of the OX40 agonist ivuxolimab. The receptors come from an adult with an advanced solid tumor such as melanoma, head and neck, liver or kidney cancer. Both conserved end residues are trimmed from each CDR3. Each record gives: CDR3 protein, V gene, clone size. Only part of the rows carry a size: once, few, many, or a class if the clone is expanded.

ASSIGDSQPQH,TRBV19,NA
ASSSQASLF,TRBV28,few
ASSQPGTAKGADTQY,TRBV4-1,NA
ASSEPARTDTQY,TRBV10-2,NA
ASSVTGYRETQY,TRBV2,NA
ASSLGGLSYEQY,TRBV11-2,NA
ASSPNFGQMNLH,TRBV18,NA
ASSKQTGMNTGELF,TRBV19,NA
ASSPGQGNTGELF,TRBV6-1,once
ASSVTWQQTPY,TRBV7-2,NA
ASSRQAGDTQY,TRBV6-6,NA
ASRIWDRGAYGYT,TRBV5-1,NA
ASDSGTGGSYT,TRBV25-1,NA